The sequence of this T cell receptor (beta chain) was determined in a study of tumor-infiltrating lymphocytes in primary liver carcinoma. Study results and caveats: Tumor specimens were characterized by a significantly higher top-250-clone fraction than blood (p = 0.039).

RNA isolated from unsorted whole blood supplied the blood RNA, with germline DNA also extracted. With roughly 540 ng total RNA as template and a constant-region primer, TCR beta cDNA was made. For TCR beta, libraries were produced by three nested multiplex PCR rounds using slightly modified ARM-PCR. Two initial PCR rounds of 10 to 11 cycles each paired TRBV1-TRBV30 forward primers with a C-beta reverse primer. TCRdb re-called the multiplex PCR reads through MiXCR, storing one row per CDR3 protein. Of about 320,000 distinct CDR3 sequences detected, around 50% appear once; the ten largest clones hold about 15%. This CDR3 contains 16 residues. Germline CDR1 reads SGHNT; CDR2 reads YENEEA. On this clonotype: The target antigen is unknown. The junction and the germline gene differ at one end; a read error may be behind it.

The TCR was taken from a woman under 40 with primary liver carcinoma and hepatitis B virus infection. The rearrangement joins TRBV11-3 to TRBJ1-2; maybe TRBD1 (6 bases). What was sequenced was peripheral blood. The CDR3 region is CASSLNTGRRNYGYTF. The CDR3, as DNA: TGTGCCAGCAGCTTAAATACAGGGCGGCGAAACTACGGCTACACCTTC.